This T cell receptor (beta chain) was captured by sequencing in a study of blood T cell repertoires in COVID-19 (TCRdb year 2020). Study-level background: Samples from collaborators originated in the United States, Italy and Spain and spanned both the acute and convalescent phases of COVID-19. The material from the prospective study consisted of cDNA or gDNA derived from T cells, B-cell-depleted T cells, or PBMCs. Subjects who had been exposed to COVID-19, were actively infected with it, or had recovered from it provided the deeply sampled blood TCRbeta repertoires that made up the dataset. The repertoires were released in a freely available public database intended as a resource for research on the immune response to SARS-CoV-2. Samples were obtained from the ongoing ImmuneRACE study (first 160 participants) and from some 1,200 subjects provided by 6 global collaborators. Nearly every sample came with metadata listing a de-identified subject ID, COVID-19 status, age in years and sex. HLA class I and class II types, where available, came from metadata supplied by the sample provider rather than from assay-based typing.

TCRbeta CDR3 regions were amplified from genomic DNA by means of the immunoSEQ Assay, a bias-controlled multiplex PCR. The authors' analysis ran thus. The number of nucleated cells in each sample was estimated from the amplification of reference gene primers within the assay. To quantify the absolute abundance of each unique TCRbeta CDR3 rearrangement, sequence reads were collapsed and filtered. Productive Simpson clonality was computed per sample as the square root of Simpson's diversity index over productive rearrangements. TCRdb stores this immuneACCESS table with in-frame sequences only. Part of the clones is absent; in the studies checked, under half of the shortfall reflects unresolved V genes, and no reason is known for the rest. D and trimming were read from the DNA, whereas the V and J calls and clone size are those reported in that table. This sample gives 130,000 to 150,000 clones in total; 79% of them show up just once. Around 5% of the sample rests with the top ten.

One collaborating source in Seattle enrolled patients while the patients were actively infected and followed the patients over time throughout the course of disease. Whole blood was collected in K2EDTA tubes by collaborating institutions according to the institutions' own protocols. Collaborator samples were shipped for TCRbeta analysis as frozen whole blood, isolated PBMCs, or DNA extracted from either sample type. The CDR1 and CDR2 encoded by the germline V gene are SGHTA and FQGNSA. Taken from cysteine to phenylalanine, the CDR3 has 16 residues. Only the CDR3 part of the read is kept: 48 bases, read in frame from the first base. V ends up 1 base short and J 3 bases short, with an unmatched junction base count of 5. Study-level results and caveats: How much clinical and demographic metadata was included differed by source and by participant, and the metadata was provided uncurated.

Turning to this clone: The target of this receptor is not known. It has no much larger one-base neighbor in the sample; base qualities were not kept.

This clonotype was obtained from a woman in her seventies with COVID-19, enrolled during active disease. The sample consisted of peripheral blood. The sequence is built from TRBV7-2 and TRBJ2-1; the junction holds 8 bases that match TRBD2. The CDR3 sequence is CASSLVSAGGYNEQFF. The sequence in DNA is TGTGCCAGCAGCTTAGTCTCGGCGGGGGGCTACAATGAGCAGTTCTTC.